This T cell receptor (beta chain) was identified during a study of T cell responses to AZD1222 COVID-19 vaccine. In the study overall: Pooled samples include second doses given at about 4 or 12 weeks. Overall study results and limits: Clonal diversity was possibly underestimated, and white British individuals and females predominated among donors. The study found Spike-specific TCR breadth and depth rose after two AZD1222 doses. Dominant CD4 TCR responses targeted spike regions 160-218 and 743-854.

Sequencing used immunoSEQ multiplex PCR; TCRdb keeps in-frame clones, though not all of them. The sample contains some 100,000 clones, just under 90% of which appear only once. The CDR3 totals 15 residues. The trim removed 1 base at V and 10 bases at J, leaving 6 bases unmatched. Germline V gene lookup returns CDR1 SGHNT and CDR2 YENEEA. This clone was picked up a small number of times. Its antigen is not identified. The clonotype originates from an adult in good health. The sequenced sample was peripheral blood, obtained on day 0 of AZD1222 vaccination. The V call is TRBV11-3, the J call TRBJ2-1; 11 bases match TRBD2. In nucleotides, the CDR3 is TGTGCCAGCAGCTTAGGTTGGCTAGCGGGGGGCGAGCAGTTCTTC. It specifies CASSLGWLAGGEQFF.